This T cell receptor (beta chain) comes out of a study of T cells in Graves' hyperthyroidism and ophthalmopathy. CDR3 size: 14 residues. The V end was cut by 3 bases, the J end by 7 bases, with 12 bases between. The germline V gene encodes CDR1 WSHSY and CDR2 SAAADI. Reasons for excluding patients were uncontrolled infection, other autoimmune disease, pregnancy or lactation. It was RNA transcripts that yielded the amplified TCR beta CDR3 regions. First-round RT-PCR with HTBI primers amplified the TCR CDR3 region. TCRdb fed the multiplex PCR reads into MiXCR, producing one record per CDR3 protein. The table has approximately 400,000 distinct CDR3 sequences, about 16% seen once.

This chain joins TRBV10-2 and TRBJ2-2; D perhaps matches TRBD2 (5 bases). The origin of this receptor is a woman aged 25-40 years with Graves' hyperthyroidism. Sequencing was done on a sample of blood. The CDR3 sequence: CASSDGLSGGELFF. For the CDR3, the DNA is TGCGCCAGCAGTGACGGCTTAAGCGGCGGGGAGCTGTTTTTT.